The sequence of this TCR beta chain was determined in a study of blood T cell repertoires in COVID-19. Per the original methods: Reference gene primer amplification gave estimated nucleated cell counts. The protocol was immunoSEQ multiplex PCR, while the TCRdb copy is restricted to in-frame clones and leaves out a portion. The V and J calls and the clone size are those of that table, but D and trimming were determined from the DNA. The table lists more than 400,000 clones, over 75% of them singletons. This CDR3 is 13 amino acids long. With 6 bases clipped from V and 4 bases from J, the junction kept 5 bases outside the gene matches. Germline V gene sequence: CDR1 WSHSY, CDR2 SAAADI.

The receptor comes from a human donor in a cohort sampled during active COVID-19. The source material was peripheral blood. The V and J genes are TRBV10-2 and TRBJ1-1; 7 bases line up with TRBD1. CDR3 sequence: CASRPTGPTEAFF. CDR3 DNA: TGCGCCAGCAGGCCGACAGGGCCCACTGAAGCTTTCTTT.